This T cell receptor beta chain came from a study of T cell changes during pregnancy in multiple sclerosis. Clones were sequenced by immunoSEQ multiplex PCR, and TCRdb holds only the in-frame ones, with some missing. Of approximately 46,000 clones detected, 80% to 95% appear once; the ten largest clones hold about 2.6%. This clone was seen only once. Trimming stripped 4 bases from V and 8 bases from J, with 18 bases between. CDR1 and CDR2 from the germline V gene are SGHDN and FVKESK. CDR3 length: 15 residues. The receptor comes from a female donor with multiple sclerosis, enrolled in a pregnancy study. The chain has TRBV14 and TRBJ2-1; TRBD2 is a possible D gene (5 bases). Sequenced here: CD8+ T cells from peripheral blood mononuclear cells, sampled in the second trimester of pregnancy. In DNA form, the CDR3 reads TGTGCCAGCAGCCCCCCTCCACGAGAGGGTGATGAGCAGTTCTTC. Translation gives CASSPPPREGDEQFF.